These T cell receptor beta chains were read from a single sample in a study of shared clonotypes between healthy human individuals. The assay was immunoSEQ multiplex PCR, and TCRdb's table has in-frame clones only and misses some. In the table there are some 2.1 million clones, approximately 94% of which are singletons. What was sequenced was naive CD8+ T cells sorted from blood. The receptors were gathered from a man between 18 and 29 years old in good health. CDR3s include the opening cysteine and the closing phenylalanine or tryptophan. D genes are given only for firm matches. The size field is filled for only some rows; it gives once, few, many or a size class.

J,D,length,V,size,DNA,CDR3
TRBJ2-7,TRBD2,15,TRBV13,.,TGTGCCAGCAGCTTCCTAGCGGGGGGGTCCTACGAGCAGTACTTC,CASSFLAGGSYEQYF
TRBJ2-1,.,19,TRBV13,.,TGTGCCAGCAGCTCACCAACCTGGACAGAACGTGGAGCATACAATGAGCAGTTCTTC,CASSSPTWTERGAYNEQFF
TRBJ2-7,TRBD1,17,TRBV4-1,.,TGCGCCAGCAGCCAAGTCCTTTCACCGGGACAGCCCTACGAGCAGTACTTC,CASSQVLSPGQPYEQYF
TRBJ2-1,.,15,TRBV15,.,TGTGCCACCAGAGGGGAATGGGACTCCTACAATGAGCAGTTCTTC,CATRGEWDSYNEQFF
TRBJ2-3,.,16,TRBV29-1,.,TGCAGCGTTGAAACCCCCACAGGATTAAGCACAGATACGCAGTATTTT,CSVETPTGLSTDTQYF
TRBJ2-7,TRBD2,15,TRBV7-9,.,TGTGCCAGCAGCTTAGCGCTGGGACTAGCGGGGGAGCAGTACTTC,CASSLALGLAGEQYF
TRBJ2-7,.,15,TRBV5-1,.,TGCGCCAGCAGCGGAAACCACCGGGGGCATCAAGAGCAGTACTTC,CASSGNHRGHQEQYF
TRBJ2-1,.,17,TRBV5-1,once,TGCGCCAGCAGCTGGGGCCGTGACGGATCCTCCTACAATGAGCAGTTCTTC,CASSWGRDGSSYNEQFF
TRBJ2-1,TRBD2,16,TRBV6-6,.,TGTGCCAGCAGTTACCAATTCGGGAGGGAATACAATGAGCAGTTCTTC,CASSYQFGREYNEQFF
TRBJ2-3,TRBD1,14,TRBV29-1,.,TGCAGCGTGACAGGGGCGACTAGCACAGATACGCAGTATTTT,CSVTGATSTDTQYF
TRBJ2-1,TRBD2,14,TRBV19,few,TGTGCCAGTGTTAGCGGGAGGTTCTACAATGAGCAGTTCTTC,CASVSGRFYNEQFF
TRBJ2-7,.,17,TRBV4-1,.,TGCGCCAGCAGCCAAGATGGGCAGGGCGAGGCTTCCTACGAGCAGTACTTC,CASSQDGQGEASYEQYF
TRBJ2-7,.,14,TRBV6-5,.,TGTGCCAGCAGTGACAGACCCCGAACTAACGAGCAGTACTTC,CASSDRPRTNEQYF
TRBJ1-4,.,14,TRBV4-2,once,TGTGCCAGCAGCCAAGTGGCGGGAGGGGAAAAACTGTTTTTT,CASSQVAGGEKLFF
TRBJ1-2,.,12,TRBV29-1,.,TGCAGCGTGGATAGGGGGTACTATGGCTACACCTTC,CSVDRGYYGYTF
TRBJ2-7,TRBD2,15,TRBV27,.,TGTGCCAGCAGTTTAGGGACTAGCGGTTCCTACGAGCAGTACTTC,CASSLGTSGSYEQYF
TRBJ2-5,TRBD2,17,TRBV4-1,.,TGCGCCAGCAGCCAAGAGGAAGCGGGGTGGGGACAAGAGACCCAGTACTTC,CASSQEEAGWGQETQYF
TRBJ2-1,TRBD2,16,TRBV28,once,TGTGCCAGCACCGGGCCAGCGGGGGAATTCTACAATGAGCAGTTCTTC,CASTGPAGEFYNEQFF
TRBJ2-7,.,13,TRBV6-5,.,TGTGCCAGCAGTTACGGTGCAGCGTGGGAGCAGTACTTC,CASSYGAAWEQYF
TRBJ2-2,TRBD2,17,TRBV5-4,once,TGTGCCAGCAGCTCCTGGGACCTGGGAGGGGACACCGGGGAGCTGTTTTTT,CASSSWDLGGDTGELFF
TRBJ2-2,TRBD2,16,TRBV7-9,.,TGTGCCAGCAGCGCCCCGGACCGGACTAGCGGCGGGGAGCTGTTTTTT,CASSAPDRTSGGELFF
TRBJ2-3,TRBD2,12,TRBV7-3,.,TGTGCCAGCAGTCCGACTAGCGGGGGGCTATATTTT,CASSPTSGGLYF
TRBJ2-5,TRBD1,13,TRBV5-1,.,TGCGCCAGCAGCGATGGACAGGTTGGGACCCAGTACTTC,CASSDGQVGTQYF
TRBJ2-7,TRBD1,15,TRBV12-5,once,TGTGCTAGTGGTCCGCCCGGGACAGGACCCTACGAGCAGTACTTC,CASGPPGTGPYEQYF
TRBJ1-1,.,15,TRBV2,.,TGTGCCAGCAGTGAAGAGCAGGCCATGAACACTGAAGCTTTCTTT,CASSEEQAMNTEAFF
TRBJ2-3,TRBD2,19,TRBV7-8,.,TGTGCCAGCAGCTTAGCCCTTTTGGGAGCGGGAGAACGTGGGGATACGCAGTATTTT,CASSLALLGAGERGDTQYF
TRBJ2-7,TRBD2,15,TRBV4-3,.,TGCGCCAGCAGCTCCTGGGGGGGGAGCTCCTACGAGCAGTACTTC,CASSSWGGSSYEQYF
TRBJ1-5,.,16,TRBV27,.,TGTGCCAGCAGTTCTTTAGGGGAGTGGGGCAATCAGCCCCAGCATTTT,CASSSLGEWGNQPQHF
TRBJ2-5,.,13,TRBV7-9,once,TGTGCCAGCAGCTTAACGCTGGTCGAGACCCAGTACTTC,CASSLTLVETQYF
TRBJ2-1,TRBD2,15,TRBV5-6,.,TGTGCCAGCAGCCCACGAACTAGCGGGGGGAATGAGCAGTTCTTC,CASSPRTSGGNEQFF
TRBJ1-2,TRBD1,15,TRBV25-1,.,TGTGCCAGCGGGGGGACAGGGACCTCCCTACGTGGCTACACCTTC,CASGGTGTSLRGYTF
TRBJ1-1,.,14,TRBV5-6,.,TGTGCCAGCGTCTGGGGGGGCCGGAACACTGAAGCTTTCTTT,CASVWGGRNTEAFF
TRBJ1-6,.,16,TRBV4-1,.,TGCGCCAGCAGCCAAGGGGGGGTAGTTTACCCCTCACCCCTCCACTTT,CASSQGGVVYPSPLHF
TRBJ1-1,.,15,TRBV5-4,.,TGTGCCAGCAGCTTTGGAGGGGGGGGTCCACCTGAAGCTTTCTTT,CASSFGGGGPPEAFF
TRBJ2-3,TRBD2,16,TRBV5-6,.,TGTGCCAGCAGCTGGGCGACTAGCGCTAGCACAGATACGCAGTATTTT,CASSWATSASTDTQYF
TRBJ2-7,.,13,TRBV4-1,.,TGCGCCAGCAGCTCGCAGGAATTCTACGAGCAGTACTTC,CASSSQEFYEQYF
TRBJ2-1,TRBD2,16,TRBV7-8,.,TGTGCCAGCAGCCCGGGACTAGCGGGGACATACAATGAGCAGTTCTTC,CASSPGLAGTYNEQFF
TRBJ2-2,TRBD1,15,TRBV6-5,once,TGTGCCAGCAGTCAAGACAGGGGGCAGCACGGGGAGCTGTTTTTT,CASSQDRGQHGELFF
TRBJ2-7,.,15,TRBV27,.,TGTGCCAGCAGTTTACCCTCAGGGCTCCCCTACGAGCAGTACTTC,CASSLPSGLPYEQYF
TRBJ1-5,.,15,TRBV6-6,.,TGTGCCAGCAGCTCGCAGAAACAGGGCAATCAGCCCCAGCATTTT,CASSSQKQGNQPQHF
TRBJ1-1,.,14,TRBV14,.,TGTGCCAGCAGCCAAGGGGCTGGGGGCATTGAAGCTTTCTTT,CASSQGAGGIEAFF
TRBJ1-4,.,14,TRBV6-5,.,TGTGCCAGCAGTTTACAAGGGTCTAATGAAAAACTGTTTTTT,CASSLQGSNEKLFF
TRBJ2-7,TRBD2,13,TRBV5-6,.,TGTGCCAGCAGCCTGGGGACTACCTACGAGCAGTACTTC,CASSLGTTYEQYF
TRBJ2-1,TRBD2,13,TRBV5-6,.,TGTGCCAGCAGCTCGCGGGAGAGGTATGAGCAGTTCTTC,CASSSRERYEQFF
TRBJ2-1,.,15,TRBV7-8,.,TGTGCCAGCAGCTCGCTTGGATCTTCCTACAATGAGCAGTTCTTC,CASSSLGSSYNEQFF
TRBJ2-7,TRBD1,16,TRBV7-2,.,TGTGCCAGCAGCTTAGACTGGACAGGGGGCCTCAATGAGCAGTACTTC,CASSLDWTGGLNEQYF
TRBJ1-1,.,17,TRBV7-3,few,TGTGCCAGCAGCTCCACCGGGGGAAAGGGGCAAAACACTGAAGCTTTCTTT,CASSSTGGKGQNTEAFF
TRBJ2-5,TRBD1,14,TRBV2,few,TGTGCCAGCAGTGCTGACAGGGGGCGAGAGACCCAGTACTTC,CASSADRGRETQYF
TRBJ2-7,.,14,TRBV13,.,TGTGCCAGCAGCTTACCAGGGGAGGTCCACGAGCAGTACTTC,CASSLPGEVHEQYF
TRBJ2-1,.,16,TRBV7-9,.,TGTGCCAGCAGCTTGGGCAGCCGTGGGTCCTACAATGAGCAGTTCTTC,CASSLGSRGSYNEQFF
TRBJ2-7,.,12,TRBV6-1,.,TGTGCCAGCAGTGAACTCCCCTACGAGCAGTACTTC,CASSELPYEQYF
TRBJ2-7,.,12,TRBV10-2,.,TGCGCCAGCAGTTTTTTAATGGGGGAGCAGTACTTC,CASSFLMGEQYF
TRBJ1-1,.,14,TRBV7-9,.,TGTGCCAGCAGCTTAGCGGACATGAACACTGAAGCTTTCTTT,CASSLADMNTEAFF
TRBJ1-2,.,14,TRBV28,.,TGTGCCAGCAGTTTATCGTCCAGGGGCTATGGCTACACCTTC,CASSLSSRGYGYTF
TRBJ2-5,TRBD2,15,TRBV5-4,once,TGTGCCAGCAGCCTCACGGAGGGAGGGTTACAGACCCAGTACTTC,CASSLTEGGLQTQYF
TRBJ1-2,TRBD1,15,TRBV4-3,.,TGCGCCAGCAGCCAATATGGGACGGGGACAGAGGGAAACACCTTC,CASSQYGTGTEGNTF
TRBJ1-4,.,14,TRBV6-5,once,TGTGCCAGCAGTGGCTCCTGGGGTAATGAAAAACTGTTTTTT,CASSGSWGNEKLFF
TRBJ2-5,.,14,TRBV7-9,.,TGTGCCAGCAGCTTAGGGGCCGGGGTAGAGACCCAGTACTTC,CASSLGAGVETQYF
TRBJ2-1,.,11,TRBV20-1,.,TGCAGTGCAGACTCCTACAATGAGCAGTTCTTC,CSADSYNEQFF